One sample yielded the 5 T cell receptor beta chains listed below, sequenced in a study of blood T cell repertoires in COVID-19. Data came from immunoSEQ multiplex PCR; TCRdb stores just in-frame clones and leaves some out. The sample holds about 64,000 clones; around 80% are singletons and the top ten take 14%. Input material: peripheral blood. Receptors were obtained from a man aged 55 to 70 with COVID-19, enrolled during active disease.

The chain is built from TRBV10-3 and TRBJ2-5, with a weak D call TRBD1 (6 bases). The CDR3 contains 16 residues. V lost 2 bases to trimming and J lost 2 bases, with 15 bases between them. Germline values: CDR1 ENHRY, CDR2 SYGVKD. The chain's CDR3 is CAISEAGTQRQETQYF. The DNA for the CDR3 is TGTGCCATCAGTGAGGCCGGGACACAAAGGCAAGAGACCCAGTACTTC.

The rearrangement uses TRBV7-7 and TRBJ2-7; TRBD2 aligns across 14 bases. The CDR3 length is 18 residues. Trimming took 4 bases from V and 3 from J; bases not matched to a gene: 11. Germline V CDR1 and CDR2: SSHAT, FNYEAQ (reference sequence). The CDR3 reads CASSSRTSGRSGGYEQYF. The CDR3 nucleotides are TGTGCCAGCAGCTCTAGGACTAGCGGGAGGTCTGGTGGCTACGAGCAGTACTTC.

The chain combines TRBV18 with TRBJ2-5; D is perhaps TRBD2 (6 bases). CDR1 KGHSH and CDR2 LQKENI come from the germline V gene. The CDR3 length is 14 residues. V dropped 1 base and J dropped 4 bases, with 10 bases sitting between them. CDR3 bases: TGTGCCAGCTCACCACTGGGGGGAGGAGAGACCCAGTACTTC. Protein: CASSPLGGGETQYF.

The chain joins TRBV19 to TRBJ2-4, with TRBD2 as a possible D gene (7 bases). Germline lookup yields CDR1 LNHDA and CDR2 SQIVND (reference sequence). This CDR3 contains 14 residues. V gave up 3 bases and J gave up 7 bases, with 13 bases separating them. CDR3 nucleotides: TGTGCCAGTAGTATCCGGGGGGCCGAGAACATTCAGTACTTC. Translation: CASSIRGAENIQYF.

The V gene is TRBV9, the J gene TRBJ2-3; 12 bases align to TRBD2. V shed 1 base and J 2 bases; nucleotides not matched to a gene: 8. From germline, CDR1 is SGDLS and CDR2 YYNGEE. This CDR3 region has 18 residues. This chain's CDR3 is CASSVSSGGAFNTDTQYF. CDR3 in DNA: TGTGCCAGCAGCGTATCTAGCGGGGGGGCCTTTAACACAGATACGCAGTATTTT. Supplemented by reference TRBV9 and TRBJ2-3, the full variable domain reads DSGVTQTPKHLITATGQRVTLRCSPRSGDLSVYWYQQSLDQGLQFLIQYYNGEERAKGNILERFSAQQFPDLHSELNLSSLELGDSALYFCASSVSSGGAFNTDTQYFGPGTRLTVL.